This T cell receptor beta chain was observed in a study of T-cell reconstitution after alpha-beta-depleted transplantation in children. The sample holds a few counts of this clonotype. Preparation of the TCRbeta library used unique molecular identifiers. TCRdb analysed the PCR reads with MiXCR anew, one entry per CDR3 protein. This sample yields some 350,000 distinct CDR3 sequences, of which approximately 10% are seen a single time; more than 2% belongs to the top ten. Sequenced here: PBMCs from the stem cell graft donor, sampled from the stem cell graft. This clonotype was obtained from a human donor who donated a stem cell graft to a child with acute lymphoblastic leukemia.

CDR3 amino acids: CATSSQEASWETQYF. CDR3 in DNA: TGTGCCACCAGCAGCCAAGAGGCCTCCTGGGAGACCCAGTACTTC. The rearrangement joins TRBV15 to TRBJ2-5; no firm D call. The CDR3 loop spans 15 amino acids. CDR1 and CDR2 from the germline V gene are LNHNV and YYDKDF (reference sequence). The germline V and J ends were trimmed by 3 bases and 5 bases, with 16 bases remaining between them.